This entry features one T cell receptor beta chain sequence. The entry originates in a study of cytomegalovirus exposure and HLA in healthy donors. PCR amplification relied on 60 Vbeta primers (plus 13 Jbeta primers). Method: immunoSEQ multiplex PCR; TCRdb's copy keeps in-frame clones and lacks some. The sample has 55,000 to 70,000 clones, 60% to 85% seen once. Per the germline V gene, CDR1 is GTSNPN and CDR2 is SVGIG (reference sequence). Losses at the gene ends were 1 base for V and 5 bases for J; bases not matched to a gene: 9. The CDR3 consists of 15 residues. The source material was PBMCs. The chain combines TRBV30 with TRBJ2-7; 9 bases line up with TRBD1. This sequence originates from a male donor in good health and CMV-seropositive. As DNA, the CDR3 is TGTGCCTGGAGTGCGACGGACAGGGGAGTTCACGAGCAGTACTTC. As protein: CAWSATDRGVHEQYF. The complete variable domain, with remaining parts taken from reference TRBV30 and TRBJ2-7, reads SQTIHQWPATLVQPVGSPLSLECTVEGTSNPNLYWYRQAAGRGLQLLFYSVGIGQISSEVPQNLSASRPQDRQFILSSKKLLLSDSGFYLCAWSATDRGVHEQYFGPGTRLTVT.